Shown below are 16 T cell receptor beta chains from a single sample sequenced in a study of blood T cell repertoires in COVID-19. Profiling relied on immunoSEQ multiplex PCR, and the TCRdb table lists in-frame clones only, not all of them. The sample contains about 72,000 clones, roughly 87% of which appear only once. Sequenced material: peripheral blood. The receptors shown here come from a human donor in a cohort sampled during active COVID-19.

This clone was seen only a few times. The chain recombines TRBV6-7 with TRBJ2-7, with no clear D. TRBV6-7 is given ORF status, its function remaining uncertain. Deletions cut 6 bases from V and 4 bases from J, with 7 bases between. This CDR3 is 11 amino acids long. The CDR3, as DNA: TGTGCCAGCAGCCCAACTTACGAGCAGTACTTC. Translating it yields CASSPTYEQYF.

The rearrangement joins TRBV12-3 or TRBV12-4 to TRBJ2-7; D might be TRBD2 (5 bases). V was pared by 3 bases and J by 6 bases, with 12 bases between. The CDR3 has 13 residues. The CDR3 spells CASSLMRVGEQYF. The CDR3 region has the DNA TGTGCCAGCAGTTTGATGAGGGTTGGCGAGCAGTACTTC.

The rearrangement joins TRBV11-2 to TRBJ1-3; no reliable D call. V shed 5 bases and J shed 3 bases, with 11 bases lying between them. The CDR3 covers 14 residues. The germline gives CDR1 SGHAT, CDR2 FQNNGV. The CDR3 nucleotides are TGTGCCAGCAGCGCCGCCGTCGGTGGAAACACCATATATTTT. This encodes CASSAAVGGNTIYF.

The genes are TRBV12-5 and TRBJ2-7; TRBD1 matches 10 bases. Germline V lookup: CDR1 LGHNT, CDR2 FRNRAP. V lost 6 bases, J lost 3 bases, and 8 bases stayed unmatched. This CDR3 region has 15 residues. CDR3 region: CASGETGGAVYEQYF. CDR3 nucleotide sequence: TGTGCTAGTGGGGAGACAGGGGGCGCCGTCTACGAGCAGTACTTC.

The CDR3 DNA sequence: TGTGCCAGCAGCTTCGGGGGGAATTCACCCCTCCACTTT. This translates into CASSFGGNSPLHF. V is TRBV7-2 and J is TRBJ1-6; perhaps TRBD1 as D (5 bases). Trimming took 3 bases from V and 7 from J, leaving 7 bases between them. The CDR3 is 13 residues long. CDR1 and CDR2 from the germline V gene are SGHTA and FQGNSA.

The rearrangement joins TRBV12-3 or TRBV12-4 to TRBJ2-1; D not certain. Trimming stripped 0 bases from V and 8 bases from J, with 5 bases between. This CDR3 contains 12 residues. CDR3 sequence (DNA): TGTGCCAGCAGTTTAGCCGAGCATGAGCAGTTCTTC. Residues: CASSLAEHEQFF.

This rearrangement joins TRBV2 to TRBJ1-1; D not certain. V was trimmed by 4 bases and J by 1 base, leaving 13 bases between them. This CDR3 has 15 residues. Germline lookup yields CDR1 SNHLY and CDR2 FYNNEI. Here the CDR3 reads CASSAESHANTEAFF. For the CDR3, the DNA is TGTGCCAGCAGTGCCGAGAGCCACGCGAACACTGAAGCTTTCTTT.

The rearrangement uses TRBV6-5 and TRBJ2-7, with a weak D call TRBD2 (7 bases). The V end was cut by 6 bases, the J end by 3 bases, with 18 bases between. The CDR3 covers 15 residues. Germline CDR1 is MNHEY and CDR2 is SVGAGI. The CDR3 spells CASSLGGRLLYEQYF. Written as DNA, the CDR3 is TGTGCCAGCAGCCTCGGGGGGCGGCTTCTCTACGAGCAGTACTTC.

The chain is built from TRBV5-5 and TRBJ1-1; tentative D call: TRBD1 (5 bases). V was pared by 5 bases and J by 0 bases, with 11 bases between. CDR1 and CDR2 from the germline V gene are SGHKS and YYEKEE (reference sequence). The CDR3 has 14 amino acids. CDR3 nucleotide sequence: TGTGCCAGCAGTCCTTCGACAGTGAACACTGAAGCTTTCTTT. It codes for CASSPSTVNTEAFF.

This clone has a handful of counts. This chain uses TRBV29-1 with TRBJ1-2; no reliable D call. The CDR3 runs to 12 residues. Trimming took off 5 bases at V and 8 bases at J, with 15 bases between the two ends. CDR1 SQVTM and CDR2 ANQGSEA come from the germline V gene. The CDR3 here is CSVRPGMRGYTF. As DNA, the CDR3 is TGCAGCGTTCGGCCGGGGATGCGGGGCTACACCTTC.

CDR3 sequence reads: CASSPSGGQAFF. DNA for the CDR3: TGTGCCAGCAGCCCCTCGGGGGGGCAAGCTTTCTTT. The chain uses TRBV3-1 (or the pseudogene TRBV3-2) and TRBJ1-1, with D maybe TRBD1 (6 bases). The CDR3 spans 12 residues. Trimming took 4 bases from V and 9 from J, leaving 12 bases between them. CDR1 is LGHDT and CDR2 is YNNKEL in the germline V gene (reference sequence).

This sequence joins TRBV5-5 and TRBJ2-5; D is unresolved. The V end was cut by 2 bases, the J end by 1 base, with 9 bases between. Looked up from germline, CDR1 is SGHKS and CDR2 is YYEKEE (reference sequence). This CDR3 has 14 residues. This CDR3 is CASSFPTSQETQYF. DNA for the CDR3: TGTGCCAGCAGCTTCCCGACAAGCCAAGAGACCCAGTACTTC.

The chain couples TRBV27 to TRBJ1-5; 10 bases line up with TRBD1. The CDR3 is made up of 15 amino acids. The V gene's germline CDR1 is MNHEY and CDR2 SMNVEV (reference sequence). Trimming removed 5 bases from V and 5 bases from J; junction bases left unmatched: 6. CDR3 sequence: CASSPDRGLYQPQHF. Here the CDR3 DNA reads TGTGCCAGCAGTCCAGACAGGGGGCTTTATCAGCCCCAGCATTTT.

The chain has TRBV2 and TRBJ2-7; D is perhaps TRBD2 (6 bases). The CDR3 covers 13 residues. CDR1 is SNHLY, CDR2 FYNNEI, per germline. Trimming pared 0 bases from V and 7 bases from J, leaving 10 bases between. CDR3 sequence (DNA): TGTGCCAGCAGTGAAGCGCTTCGGGGGGAGCAGTACTTC. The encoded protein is CASSEALRGEQYF.

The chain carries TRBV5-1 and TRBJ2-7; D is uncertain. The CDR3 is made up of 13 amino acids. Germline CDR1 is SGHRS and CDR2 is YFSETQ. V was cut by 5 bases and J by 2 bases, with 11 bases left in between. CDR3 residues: CASSTEPTYEQYF. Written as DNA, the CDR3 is TGCGCCAGCAGTACAGAGCCAACCTACGAGCAGTACTTC.

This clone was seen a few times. CDR3 loop: CASSYSNQPQHF. The CDR3 DNA reads as TGTGCCAGTAGTTATAGCAATCAGCCCCAGCATTTT. The chain carries TRBV2 and TRBJ1-5; D is unresolved. V shed 9 bases and J shed 0 bases, with 6 bases lying between them. The CDR3 is made up of 12 amino acids. In germline, CDR1 is SNHLY, CDR2 FYNNEI.